The 7 T cell receptor beta chains below come from one sample, sequenced in a study of T cell repertoires in cytomegalovirus infection. TCRdb re-called the reads through MiXCR, storing one row per CDR3 protein. The sample consists of roughly 760,000 distinct CDR3 sequences, approximately 34% of them appearing once. Sequenced: PBMCs. The receptors shown here come from a human donor in good health (CMV status not recorded). Some clones in this sample may be carry-over from other donors' samples.

This clonotype appeared a few times. The rearrangement uses TRBV28 and TRBJ1-5; TRBD1 might be the D (6 bases). The germline V gene has CDR1 MDHEN and CDR2 SYDVKM. This CDR3 is built from 14 residues. V gave up 3 bases and J gave up 4 bases, with 10 bases separating them. CDR3 sequence: CASSFFRGNQPQHF. The CDR3 region has the DNA TGTGCCAGCAGTTTTTTCAGGGGAAATCAGCCCCAGCATTTT.

This clonotype was counted a few times. The CDR3 DNA reads as TGTGCCAGCAGTGAGCAGGGTGTTACGGAAAAACTGTTTTTT. The encoded protein is CASSEQGVTEKLFF. The rearrangement links TRBV2 to TRBJ1-4; possibly TRBD1 for D (5 bases). Germline CDR1 is SNHLY and CDR2 is FYNNEI. V lost 3 bases to trimming and J lost 8 bases, with 13 bases between them. The CDR3 consists of 14 residues.

The genes are TRBV12-3 or TRBV12-4 and TRBJ2-1; D is ambiguous. CDR3 size: 13 residues. Deletions cut 6 bases from V and 12 bases from J, with 18 bases between. The DNA of the CDR3 is TGTGCCAGCAGCGGCGCTTTGCGGCATCGGCAGTTCTTC. It translates to CASSGALRHRQFF.

This chain links TRBV4-3 with TRBJ2-1; TRBD2 matches at 9 bases. There are 16 residues in the CDR3. Losses at the gene ends were 1 base for V and 8 bases for J; bases not matched to a gene: 9. Germline CDR1 is LGHNA and CDR2 is YSLEER. The CDR3 loop is CASSQVGLAGGDEQFF. Here the CDR3 DNA reads TGCGCCAGCAGCCAAGTAGGGTTGGCGGGAGGGGATGAGCAGTTCTTC.

This clonotype was seen a handful of times. The CDR3 region has the DNA TGTGCCACCAGTGCCGGGACAGGGGTTTCGGGCAATGAGCAGTTCTTC. Its translation: CATSAGTGVSGNEQFF. V and J are TRBV24-1 and TRBJ2-1; TRBD1 agrees at 10 bases. Germline CDR1 reads KGHDR; CDR2 reads SFDVKD. V was pared by 5 bases and J by 6 bases, with 9 bases of the junction left unmatched. The CDR3 sequence is 16 residues long.

This clonotype has a count of ten or more. The V and J genes are TRBV7-8 and TRBJ2-1, with TRBD2 matching over 7 bases. The trim removed 5 bases at V and 5 bases at J, leaving 6 bases unmatched. The CDR3 consists of 14 residues. CDR1 and CDR2 (germline): SGHVS, FQNEAQ. CDR3: CASSRLAVNNEQFF. The DNA for the CDR3 is TGTGCCAGCAGCCGGCTAGCGGTCAACAATGAGCAGTTCTTC.

This clonotype was counted many times. This chain connects TRBV25-1 to TRBJ2-1; 8 bases agree with TRBD1. Germline V gene sequence: CDR1 MGHDK, CDR2 SYGVNS. The CDR3 runs to 15 residues. The ends lost 5 bases at V and 4 bases at J; junction bases unmatched: 7. The CDR3 bases are TGTGCCAGCAGTCAGGGGGCGACGAGTTACAATGAGCAGTTCTTC. It yields the protein CASSQGATSYNEQFF.